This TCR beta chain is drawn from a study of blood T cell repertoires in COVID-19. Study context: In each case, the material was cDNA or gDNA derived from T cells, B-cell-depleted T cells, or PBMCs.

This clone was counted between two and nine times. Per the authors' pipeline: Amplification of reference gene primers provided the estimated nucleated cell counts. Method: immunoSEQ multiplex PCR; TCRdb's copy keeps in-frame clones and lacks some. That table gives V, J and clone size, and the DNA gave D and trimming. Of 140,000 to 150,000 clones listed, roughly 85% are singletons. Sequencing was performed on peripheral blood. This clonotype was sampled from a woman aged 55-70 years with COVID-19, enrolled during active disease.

The chain's CDR3 is CASSYPGQGGMGYTF. The CDR3 region has the DNA TGTGCCAGCAGTTACCCGGGACAGGGAGGGATGGGCTACACCTTC. The J gene is TRBJ1-2, the V gene TRBV28; 9 bases line up with TRBD1. V was pared by 4 bases and J by 8 bases, with 11 bases of the junction left unmatched. CDR1 and CDR2 (germline): MDHEN, SYDVKM. The length of the CDR3 is 15 residues.